This is a list of T cell receptor beta chains from one sample in a study of cytomegalovirus exposure and HLA in healthy donors. Assay: immunoSEQ multiplex PCR; the TCRdb copy retains only in-frame clones and omits some. The table records 80,000 to 100,000 clones, about 69% of them present only once. Sequencing was performed on PBMCs. These TCRs come from a woman under 30 in good health and CMV-seropositive. Both conserved end residues are part of each CDR3. The D gene is left open where the match is weak. Size tells how often a clone was seen (once, few, many) or the class of an expanded clone, and some rows leave it out.

v_call,j_call,clone_size,d_call,cdr3_length,cdr3_aa,cdr3_nt
TRBV19,TRBJ1-5,-,TRBD1,14,CASRRQGANQPQHF,TGTGCCAGTAGGCGACAGGGGGCCAATCAGCCCCAGCATTTT
TRBV11-2,TRBJ2-5,-,TRBD2,16,CASSFVRGGKGETQYF,TGTGCCAGCAGCTTTGTGCGGGGGGGAAAAGGAGAGACCCAGTACTTC
TRBV7-6,TRBJ2-7,-,TRBD2,19,CASSLASKGGTSGGNEQYF,TGTGCCAGCAGCTTAGCATCCAAGGGCGGGACTAGCGGGGGCAACGAGCAGTACTTC
TRBV5-1,TRBJ1-1,-,TRBD1,15,CASSYAGGRGTEAFF,TGCGCCAGCAGTTACGCAGGGGGCAGGGGCACTGAAGCTTTCTTT
TRBV7-9,TRBJ2-5,-,-,13,CASNSFQEETQYF,TGTGCCAGCAATTCCTTCCAGGAAGAGACCCAGTACTTC
TRBV2,TRBJ1-2,-,-,15,CASSEDAGALYGYTF,TGTGCCAGCAGTGAAGATGCAGGCGCCCTCTATGGCTACACCTTC
TRBV27,TRBJ2-1,-,TRBD2,18,CASSWGLAGGRAYNEQFF,TGTGCCAGCAGTTGGGGACTAGCGGGAGGGAGAGCCTACAATGAGCAGTTCTTC
TRBV7-6,TRBJ1-6,-,TRBD1,16,CASSSAGGTGGSPLHF,TGTGCCAGCAGCTCCGCGGGGGGGACAGGGGGTTCACCCCTCCACTTT
TRBV29-1,TRBJ1-4,-,TRBD1,13,CSVGQGFGEKLFF,TGCAGCGTTGGACAGGGGTTTGGTGAAAAACTGTTTTTT
TRBV11-3,TRBJ2-3,-,TRBD2,15,CASSLSLAGPNTQYF,TGTGCCAGCAGCTTAAGCCTAGCGGGGCCGAATACGCAGTATTTT
TRBV19,TRBJ1-1,-,-,14,CASISTETRTEAFF,TGTGCCAGTATTTCCACGGAAACTAGAACTGAAGCTTTCTTT
TRBV5-4,TRBJ1-3,-,-,13,CASSLVGGNTIYF,TGTGCCAGCAGCTTGGTCGGGGGAAACACCATATATTTT
TRBV9,TRBJ1-1,-,-,14,CASSPPGGDAEAFF,TGTGCCAGCAGCCCCCCCGGGGGGGACGCTGAAGCTTTCTTT
TRBV5-6,TRBJ2-3,-,-,13,CASSLRTGRTQYF,TGTGCCAGCAGCTTGAGAACGGGTCGGACGCAGTATTTT
TRBV2,TRBJ2-2,-,-,12,CARRQTGGELFF,TGTGCCAGGAGACAGACTGGGGGGGAGCTGTTTTTT
TRBV5-1,TRBJ2-7,-,-,14,CASSGAGSAYEQYF,TGCGCCAGCAGCGGCGCAGGCTCCGCCTACGAGCAGTACTTC
TRBV6-1,TRBJ2-5,-,TRBD2,15,CASSEQRGGQETQYF,TGTGCCAGCAGTGAACAACGGGGGGGGCAGGAGACCCAGTACTTC
TRBV30,TRBJ2-1,-,-,14,CAWSVGGGSNEQFF,TGTGCCTGGAGTGTCGGTGGGGGGTCCAATGAGCAGTTCTTC
TRBV5-4,TRBJ2-7,-,TRBD1,14,CASSLDRASYEQYF,TGTGCCAGCAGCTTAGACAGGGCGTCCTACGAGCAGTACTTC
TRBV10-3,TRBJ2-3,-,TRBD2,17,CAISESASGGATDTQYF,TGTGCCATCAGTGAGTCGGCTAGCGGGGGGGCAACAGATACGCAGTATTTT
TRBV5-1,TRBJ2-5,-,-,13,CASRPGQKETQYF,TGCGCCAGCAGACCCGGACAGAAGGAGACCCAGTACTTC
TRBV6-4,TRBJ2-2,-,TRBD2,15,CASSDSGRATGELFF,TGTGCCAGCAGTGATAGCGGGAGGGCCACCGGGGAGCTGTTTTTT
TRBV4-1,TRBJ2-7,few,-,14,CASSQDRRGYEQYF,TGCGCCAGCAGCCAAGATCGTCGGGGGTACGAGCAGTACTTC
TRBV29-1,TRBJ1-6,-,TRBD1,15,CSVRDRGSYNSPLHF,TGCAGCGTCCGGGACAGGGGGTCCTATAATTCACCCCTCCACTTT
TRBV11-2,TRBJ2-1,-,TRBD1,15,CASSLAGGSYNEQFF,TGTGCCAGCAGCTTAGCAGGGGGTTCCTACAATGAGCAGTTCTTC
TRBV4-2,TRBJ2-2,-,TRBD2,16,CASSLGEGANTGELFF,TGTGCCAGCAGTTTAGGGGAGGGCGCGAACACCGGGGAGCTGTTTTTT
TRBV5-1,TRBJ2-3,-,TRBD2,16,CASRSELAGGPHTQYF,TGCGCCAGCCGATCGGAACTAGCGGGAGGGCCACATACGCAGTATTTT
TRBV2,TRBJ1-4,once,TRBD1,14,CASREGQGGEKLFF,TGTGCCAGCAGGGAAGGACAGGGTGGAGAAAAACTGTTTTTT
TRBV4-3,TRBJ2-1,-,TRBD2,19,CASSQRAGSRLGIDYEQFF,TGCGCCAGCAGCCAACGAGCGGGGTCCCGTTTGGGGATAGACTATGAGCAGTTCTTC
TRBV27,TRBJ2-5,once,TRBD2,15,CASSRVSSGKETQYF,TGTGCCAGCAGTCGCGTCTCTAGCGGGAAAGAGACCCAGTACTTC